Below are 25 T cell receptor beta chains sequenced from a single sample in a study of early T cells in non-severe SARS-CoV-2 infection. TCRdb analysed the 5' RACE reads with MiXCR anew, one entry per CDR3 protein. Among 25,000 to 35,000 distinct CDR3 sequences listed, under 6.5% were seen once. Source material: whole blood. The receptors shown here come from an adult who was a healthcare worker with PCR-confirmed SARS-CoV-2 infection or an uninfected control (not recorded which).

This clonotype was recorded many times. The chain recombines TRBV7-9 with TRBJ1-1; 8 bases agree with TRBD1. V gave up 4 bases and J gave up 10 bases; unmatched junction bases: 11. The germline V gene has CDR1 SEHNR and CDR2 FQNEAQ (reference sequence). The CDR3 runs 14 residues. For the CDR3, the DNA is TGTGCCAGCAGCTCGACAGGGGAGGTTATCGGAGCTTTCTTT. Protein sequence: CASSSTGEVIGAFF.

This clonotype was recorded many times. This chain joins TRBV12-3 or TRBV12-4 and TRBJ1-4, with 7 bases identical to TRBD1. This CDR3 comprises 14 residues. V gave up 6 bases and J gave up 7 bases; unmatched junction bases: 8. CDR3 sequence reads: CASRLTGDAEKLFF. The CDR3 DNA reads TGTGCCAGCAGGCTAACAGGGGACGCTGAAAAACTGTTTTTT.

This clonotype was seen repeatedly, ten times or more. The rearrangement uses TRBV27 and TRBJ2-7; 10 bases are a match to TRBD1. The V segment lost 6 bases and the J segment 3 bases; nucleotides outside the gene matches: 8. Germline-derived CDR1 and CDR2 are MNHEY and SMNVEV (reference sequence). This CDR3 is 15 amino acids long. The DNA for the CDR3 is TGTGCCAGCAGCCGTTCCGGGACAGGGGTCTACGAGCAGTACTTC. It codes for CASSRSGTGVYEQYF.

This clonotype was observed at least ten times. This chain uses TRBV29-1 with TRBJ2-7, with D perhaps TRBD1 (6 bases). The V gene lost 3 bases and the J gene lost 4 bases, with 13 bases spanning the gap. This CDR3 region has 13 residues. Germline V gives CDR1 SQVTM, CDR2 ANQGSEA. CDR3 protein: CSVDLRGSYEQYF. For the CDR3, the DNA is TGCAGCGTTGATCTCAGGGGCTCATACGAGCAGTACTTC.

This clonotype was detected many times. This rearrangement joins TRBV15 to TRBJ2-3, with D tentatively TRBD1 or TRBD2 (5 bases each). CDR1 LNHNV and CDR2 YYDKDF come from the germline V gene (reference sequence). The CDR3 consists of 17 residues. The V end lost 4 bases, the J end lost 0 bases, and 17 bases lay between the germline ends. CDR3 in amino acids: CATSTPGPYFSTDTQYF. The CDR3 DNA sequence: TGTGCCACCAGCACACCGGGACCTTACTTTAGCACAGATACGCAGTATTTT.

This clonotype was found many times. The chain has TRBV4-3 and TRBJ2-1; no reliable D call. V lost 1 base and J lost 7, with 14 bases in between. The length of the CDR3 is 15 residues. Per germline, CDR1 LGHNA and CDR2 YSLEER. The CDR3 protein is CASSQASKGLNEQFF. The CDR3 coding sequence is TGCGCCAGCAGCCAAGCCTCCAAGGGTCTAAATGAGCAGTTCTTC.

The sample holds many counts of this clonotype. The V call is TRBV30, the J call TRBJ1-1; TRBD1 matches 9 bases. This CDR3 contains 13 residues. The germline V gene has CDR1 GTSNPN and CDR2 SVGIG (reference sequence). V was pared by 6 bases and J by 5 bases, with 7 bases of the junction left unmatched. The CDR3 DNA sequence: TGTGCCTGCTTGAACAGGGGGCGTACTGAAGCTTTCTTT. Its translation: CACLNRGRTEAFF.

Only a few counts were recorded for this clonotype. The genes are TRBV6-5 and TRBJ1-1; possibly TRBD1 for D (5 bases). The CDR3 has 13 residues. CDR1 and CDR2 from the germline V gene are MNHEY and SVGAGI. Trimming removed 4 bases at V and 6 bases at J, with 12 bases between. The CDR3 coding sequence is TGTGCCAGCAGTTTCAGGGATAGCGCTGAAGCTTTCTTT. It encodes CASSFRDSAEAFF.

This clonotype was counted ten times or more. The genes are TRBV7-8 and TRBJ1-6; D is possibly TRBD1 (5 bases). V lost 2 bases to trimming and J lost 5 bases, with 10 bases between them. The germline V gene has CDR1 SGHVS and CDR2 FQNEAQ. The CDR3 loop spans 15 amino acids. CDR3 nucleotide sequence: TGTGCCAGCAGCTTAATGGCAGGGAATAATTCACCCCTCCACTTT. This gives the protein CASSLMAGNNSPLHF.

Many counts were recorded for this clonotype. V is TRBV6-4 and J is TRBJ2-1; D remains unclear. V was pared by 6 bases and J by 7 bases, with 19 bases between. This CDR3 has 15 residues. The germline V gene encodes CDR1 MRHNA and CDR2 SNTAGT. CDR3 DNA sequence: TGTGCCAGCAGCGCCCGGGCCTCGGCTCCTAATGAGCAGTTCTTC. It codes for CASSARASAPNEQFF.

This clonotype was counted at least ten times. The chain recombines TRBV9 with TRBJ2-3; D not resolved. This CDR3 is 13 amino acids long. V was cut by 8 bases and J by 0 bases, with 10 bases left in between. Germline CDR1 is SGDLS and CDR2 is YYNGEE. In DNA form, the CDR3 reads TGTGCCAGTGGGTTAGGAAGCACAGATACGCAGTATTTT. Translated, it gives CASGLGSTDTQYF.

This clonotype showed up many times. The chain is built from TRBV3-1 and TRBJ1-2; 10 bases fit TRBD1. The CDR3 consists of 17 residues. The V and J ends lost 0 bases and 4 bases, in that order; junction bases with no gene match: 8. Germline CDR1 is LGHDT and CDR2 is YNNKEL (reference sequence). CDR3 sequence reads: CASSQDLGTGESYGYTF. The CDR3 DNA sequence: TGTGCCAGCAGCCAAGATCTCGGGACAGGGGAGTCCTATGGCTACACCTTC.

This chain links TRBV2 with TRBJ2-4, with D perhaps TRBD1 (5 bases). This CDR3 has 13 amino acids. Looked up from germline, CDR1 is SNHLY and CDR2 is FYNNEI. V lost 6 bases, J lost 6 bases, and 12 bases lay in between. The CDR3 sequence: CASRRLTANIQYF. The DNA for the CDR3 is TGTGCCAGCAGGCGGTTGACAGCAAACATTCAGTACTTC.

Ten or more counts support this clonotype. This sequence joins TRBV18 and TRBJ1-1; TRBD1 matches 8 bases. This CDR3 contains 15 residues. CDR1 and CDR2 from the germline V gene are KGHSH and LQKENI. After removal of 4 bases from V and 1 base from J, the junction contained 5 bases not matched to a gene. The CDR3 here is CASSRTGGGNTEAFF. The CDR3 DNA follows: TGTGCCAGCTCACGAACAGGGGGTGGGAACACTGAAGCTTTCTTT. The full variable domain, its missing parts supplied by reference TRBV18 and TRBJ1-1, is NAGVMQNPRHLVRRRGQEARLRCSPMKGHSHVYWYRQLPEEGLKFMVYLQKENIIDESGMPKERFSAEFPKEGPSILRIQQVVRGDSAAYFCASSRTGGGNTEAFFGQGTRLTVV.

Points on this clonotype: This may be a read error: a much more frequent sequence differs by one nucleotide. V is TRBV7-6 and J is TRBJ2-6; D uncertain. Trimming shortened V by 6 bases and J by 1 base, and 13 bases separated the two germline ends. Germline loops: CDR1 SGHVS, CDR2 FNYEAQ. The CDR3 totals 16 residues. The CDR3 spells CASRSGGVSGANVLTF. The CDR3 coding sequence is TGTGCCAGCAGATCGGGTGGAGTATCTGGGGCCAACGTCCTGACTTTC.

This clonotype appeared many times. The rearrangement uses TRBV27 and TRBJ1-1; 9 nucleotides match TRBD1. Germline CDR1 MNHEY, CDR2 SMNVEV (reference sequence). The CDR3 consists of 15 residues. Germline trimming cut 6 bases from V and 5 bases from J; bases unmatched to any gene: 10. CDR3 residues: CASRNLQGAMTEAFF. CDR3 coding DNA: TGTGCCAGCAGAAACCTACAGGGGGCGATGACTGAAGCTTTCTTT.

This clonotype was seen ten or more times. The rearrangement joins TRBV6-5 to TRBJ1-1; 10 nucleotides agree with TRBD1. There are 15 residues in the CDR3. V gave up 5 bases and J gave up 4 bases; unmatched junction bases: 7. Germline V gene lookup returns CDR1 MNHEY and CDR2 SVGAGI. CDR3 sequence (DNA): TGTGCCAGCAGTGCCCTGCGGACAGGGGGCACTGAAGCTTTCTTT. Amino acids: CASSALRTGGTEAFF.

This clonotype was found a few times. The J gene is TRBJ2-2, the V gene TRBV28, with 11 bases fitting TRBD1. This CDR3 spans 16 amino acids. Germline-derived CDR1 and CDR2 are MDHEN and SYDVKM. CDR3 DNA: TGTCAGACAAGACCGGGACAGGGGGCGAACACCGGGGAGCTGTTTTTT. As protein: CQTRPGQGANTGELFF.

The chain joins TRBV7-2 to TRBJ2-6; D may be TRBD1 (5 bases). V was pared by 2 bases and J by 1 base, with 12 bases between. The germline gives CDR1 SGHTA, CDR2 FQGNSA. The CDR3 sequence is 17 residues long. CDR3 in amino acids: CASSLQGRASGANVLTF. CDR3 bases: TGTGCCAGCAGCTTACAGGGCAGGGCGTCTGGGGCCAACGTCCTGACTTTC.

This clonotype was observed at least ten times. This rearrangement joins TRBV12-3 or TRBV12-4 to TRBJ2-3; D might be TRBD1 (6 bases). V lost 2 bases, J lost 4 bases, and 19 bases lay in between. CDR3 length equals 17 residues. Here the CDR3 reads CASSLYRSDRHADTQYF. The DNA of the CDR3 is TGTGCCAGCAGTTTATATCGGAGTGACAGGCACGCAGATACGCAGTATTTT.

This clonotype was seen a handful of times. The V gene is TRBV20-1, the J gene TRBJ2-5; tentatively, D is TRBD1 (5 bases). V was pared by 3 bases and J by 5 bases, with 16 bases between. Germline V CDR1 and CDR2: DFQATT, SNEGSKA (reference sequence). The length of the CDR3 is 14 residues. The CDR3 loop reads CSASASGSSETQYF. The CDR3 nucleotides read TGCAGTGCTAGCGCCTCAGGGTCCTCGGAGACCCAGTACTTC.

This clonotype has at least ten counts. V and J are TRBV4-3 and TRBJ1-4; no clear D. The V end was cut by 0 bases, the J end by 13 bases, with 12 bases between. The CDR3 runs 13 residues. Looked up from germline, CDR1 is LGHNA and CDR2 is YSLEER. CDR3 DNA sequence: TGCGCCAGCAGCCAAGAGAGAGGAAGAGGACTGTTTTTT. It codes for CASSQERGRGLFF.

The sample holds a few counts of this clonotype. The V call is TRBV7-2, the J call TRBJ2-5, with 13 bases aligning to TRBD2. The CDR3 loop spans 17 amino acids. With 2 bases clipped from V and 7 bases from J, the junction kept 10 bases outside the gene matches. Germline CDR1 is SGHTA and CDR2 is FQGNSA. The CDR3 nucleotides are TGTGCCAGCAGCTTACAAACTAGCGGGGGGGCCTCCGGGACCCAGTACTTC. This codes for CASSLQTSGGASGTQYF.

A single count supports this clonotype. A much more abundant neighbour one base away suggests this may be a read error. The rearrangement uses TRBV12-3 or TRBV12-4 and TRBJ2-3; D remains ambiguous. The CDR3 length is 12 residues. Trimming stripped 7 bases from V and 5 bases from J, with 10 bases between. In DNA form, the CDR3 reads TGTGCCAGCACCACCGGGTTAGATACGCAGTATTTT. Amino acid sequence: CASTTGLDTQYF.

This clonotype was recorded at least ten times. The rearrangement joins TRBV2 to TRBJ1-1; tentative D call: TRBD1 (5 bases). The CDR3 sequence is 14 residues long. Trimming removed 2 bases from V and 1 base from J, with 8 bases in between. CDR1 and CDR2 from the germline V gene are SNHLY and FYNNEI. The CDR3 DNA reads as TGTGCCAGCAGTGAACACGGGGGGAACACTGAAGCTTTCTTT. Translating it yields CASSEHGGNTEAFF.